These 25 T cell receptor beta chains were all obtained from the same sample, sequenced in a study of PD-1 blockade in classical Hodgkin lymphoma. Time point reported: cycle 4 day 1 (C4D1), after more than five weeks of nivolumab. Brentuximab vedotin exposure varied, and every patient relapsed after autologous stem cell transplantation. The assay was immunoSEQ multiplex PCR, and TCRdb's table has in-frame clones only and misses some. The profile shows roughly 51,000 clones, about 75% of them singletons. The sample in question was peripheral blood mononuclear cells (PBMCs), obtained before the fourth cycle of nivolumab. These receptor sequences come from a human donor with classical Hodgkin lymphoma.

This chain connects TRBV25-1 to TRBJ2-7; 7 nucleotides match TRBD1. The CDR3 is made up of 12 amino acids. Per germline, CDR1 MGHDK and CDR2 SYGVNS. The V and J ends lost 3 bases and 4 bases, in that order; junction bases with no gene match: 0. The CDR3 loop reads CASSDRGYEQYF. In DNA form, the CDR3 reads TGTGCCAGCAGTGACAGGGGGTACGAGCAGTACTTC.

The chain is built from TRBV6-5 and TRBJ2-7; the D gene is possibly TRBD1 (5 bases). Germline V CDR1 and CDR2: MNHEY, SVGAGI. Trimming removed 6 bases at V and 3 bases at J, with 12 bases between. This CDR3 comprises 13 residues. For the CDR3, the DNA is TGTGCCAGCAGCCCTCGGACAAACTACGAGCAGTACTTC. This translates into CASSPRTNYEQYF.

CDR3 amino acids: CASSDSGQGNYGYTF. In nucleotides, the CDR3 is TGTGCCAGCAGTGACTCCGGACAGGGAAACTATGGCTACACCTTC. The chain employs TRBV6-1 and TRBJ1-2; TRBD1 matches 8 bases. The CDR3 has 15 residues. The V segment lost 3 bases and the J segment 2 bases; nucleotides outside the gene matches: 5. Germline V gene data show CDR1 as MNHNS and CDR2 as SASEGT.

The chain couples TRBV7-2 to TRBJ2-1; TRBD2 is a possible D gene (5 bases). The ends were cut back, 2 bases at V and 6 bases at J, with 8 bases in the middle. CDR1 is SGHTA, CDR2 FQGNSA, per germline. This CDR3 contains 13 residues. The CDR3 sequence is CASSLIRGNEQFF. The DNA for the CDR3 is TGTGCCAGCAGCTTAATCCGGGGCAATGAGCAGTTCTTC.

The chain joins TRBV4-1 to TRBJ1-6; D gene ambiguous. V shed 1 base and J shed 10 bases, with 8 bases lying between them. Germline V gene sequence: CDR1 MGHRA, CDR2 YSYEKL. This CDR3 comprises 13 residues. The CDR3 nucleotides are TGCGCCAGCAGCCAAGTTGAAGTCTCACCCCTCCACTTT. Its protein product is CASSQVEVSPLHF.

This chain links TRBV7-9 with TRBJ2-7; possible D gene TRBD1, 6 bases. The ends were cut back, 6 bases at V and 2 bases at J, with 11 bases in the middle. The CDR3 runs 13 residues. Germline-derived CDR1 and CDR2 are SEHNR and FQNEAQ (reference sequence). The DNA for the CDR3 is TGTGCCAGCAGTCGCACAGGGACCTACGAGCAGTACTTC. It encodes CASSRTGTYEQYF.

The V and J genes are TRBV2 and TRBJ2-5, with D uncertain. V lost 4 bases, J lost 3 bases, and 12 bases lay in between. The CDR3 is made up of 14 amino acids. The germline CDR1 and CDR2 sequences are SNHLY and FYNNEI. The CDR3 loop is CASSGSTWKETQYF. In nucleotides, the CDR3 is TGTGCCAGCAGTGGATCGACCTGGAAAGAGACCCAGTACTTC.

V gene TRBV6-1 combines with J gene TRBJ2-7; unclear D gene. Germline V gene sequence: CDR1 MNHNS, CDR2 SASEGT. The CDR3 length is 14 residues. V gave up 7 bases and J gave up 3 bases, with 16 bases separating them. In DNA, the CDR3 is TGTGCCAGCACCCCCGATGGGCTGAACTACGAGCAGTACTTC. Translating it yields CASTPDGLNYEQYF.

This clone occurred once. This chain uses TRBV9 with TRBJ2-7, with no clear D. This CDR3 has 14 amino acids. The germline V gene encodes CDR1 SGDLS and CDR2 YYNGEE. Trimming shortened V by 0 bases and J by 6 bases, and 13 bases separated the two germline ends. This CDR3 reads CASSVELLVGEQYF. CDR3 bases: TGTGCCAGCAGCGTAGAGTTGCTCGTAGGCGAGCAGTACTTC.

V and J are TRBV7-4 and TRBJ2-2, with 9 bases matching TRBD2. J gave up 6 bases and V 3 bases, and 5 bases lay outside the gene matches. The CDR3 is made up of 15 amino acids. The V gene's germline CDR1 is SGHVT and CDR2 SQSDAQ. CDR3 nucleotide sequence: TGTGCCAGCAGCTTCGGTAGCGGGAGCTCCGGGGAGCTGTTTTTT. Residues: CASSFGSGSSGELFF.

The chain has TRBV27 and TRBJ2-7; no clear D gene. This CDR3 spans 13 amino acids. The ends were cut back, 0 bases at V and 0 bases at J, with 3 bases in the middle. CDR1 MNHEY and CDR2 SMNVEV come from the germline V gene (reference sequence). The DNA for the CDR3 is TGTGCCAGCAGTTTATCGTTCTCCTACGAGCAGTACTTC. It specifies CASSLSFSYEQYF.

The chain has TRBV5-1 and TRBJ2-3, with D possibly called TRBD1 or TRBD2 (5 bases each). The CDR3 runs 16 residues. The germline V gene has CDR1 SGHRS and CDR2 YFSETQ. V was trimmed by 4 bases and J by 1 base, leaving 16 bases between them. CDR3 in amino acids: CASSSRDAGGTDTQYF. The CDR3 DNA is TGCGCCAGCAGCAGTAGGGACGCCGGAGGCACAGATACGCAGTATTTT.

The gene calls are TRBV7-2 and TRBJ1-2, with a weak D call TRBD1 (5 bases). Looked up from germline, CDR1 is SGHTA and CDR2 is FQGNSA. V lost 5 bases to trimming and J lost 5 bases, with 12 bases between them. The CDR3 covers 13 residues. CDR3 region: CASSPQVGYGYTF. The DNA for the CDR3 is TGTGCCAGCAGCCCACAGGTTGGGTATGGCTACACCTTC.

The CDR3 coding sequence is TGTGCCAGCAGTTTTGCCAGGGTCAGCGGCTACACCTTC. It codes for CASSFARVSGYTF. This chain uses TRBV28 with TRBJ1-2; D may be TRBD1 (5 bases). The CDR3 totals 13 residues. Germline-derived CDR1 and CDR2 are MDHEN and SYDVKM. The V and J ends lost 3 bases and 8 bases respectively, with 13 bases between them.

The chain employs TRBV11-2 and TRBJ2-3, with D tentatively TRBD2 (5 bases). There are 16 residues in the CDR3. Trimming pared 0 bases from V and 5 bases from J, leaving 15 bases between. The germline V gene has CDR1 SGHAT and CDR2 FQNNGV. The CDR3 spells CASSLDGLAYIDTQYF. CDR3 coding DNA: TGTGCCAGCAGCTTAGATGGATTAGCGTACATAGATACGCAGTATTTT.

CDR3 coding DNA: TGTGCCAGCAGTACGAAGTTGGTTACGCAGTATTTT. It codes for CASSTKLVTQYF. The chain recombines TRBV28 with TRBJ2-3; D gene ambiguous. The CDR3 runs 12 residues. From germline, CDR1 is MDHEN and CDR2 SYDVKM. Trimming took off 5 bases at V and 8 bases at J, with 11 bases between the two ends.

The chain joins TRBV18 to TRBJ2-1; 10 bases align to TRBD2. CDR1 and CDR2 from the germline V gene are KGHSH and LQKENI. V lost 6 bases to trimming and J lost 3 bases; unmatched junction nucleotides: 8. CDR3 size: 16 residues. The CDR3 reads CASSPGGLASYNEQFF. The DNA of the CDR3 is TGTGCCAGCTCGCCCGGGGGACTAGCGAGCTACAATGAGCAGTTCTTC.

The chain is built from TRBV28 and TRBJ2-5; D is perhaps TRBD2 (6 bases). This CDR3 is built from 12 residues. Germline loops: CDR1 MDHEN, CDR2 SYDVKM. The V end was cut by 8 bases, the J end by 1 base, with 8 bases between. The CDR3 DNA follows: TGTGCCAGCGGCGGGATCCAAGAGACCCAGTACTTC. As protein: CASGGIQETQYF. The full variable domain, with the rest looked up from reference TRBV28 and TRBJ2-5, is DVKVTQSSRYLVKRTGEKVFLECVQDMDHENMFWYRQDPGLGLRLIYFSYDVKMKEKGDIPEGYSVSREKKERFSLILESASTNQTSMYLCASGGIQETQYFGPGTRLLVL.

V usage is TRBV28 and J usage is TRBJ1-2; 7 bases map to TRBD1. The V and J ends lost 8 bases and 14 bases, in that order; junction bases with no gene match: 14. Germline V gene data show CDR1 as MDHEN and CDR2 as SYDVKM. The CDR3 contains 12 residues. CDR3 nucleotide sequence: TGTGCCAGCCGCTCCGGGGACAGTTCTTCGACCTTC. This encodes CASRSGDSSSTF.

This clone showed up just once. The chain links TRBV4-3 to TRBJ1-3, with 10 bases that match TRBD1. Germline V gene sequence: CDR1 LGHNA, CDR2 YSLEER. The CDR3 consists of 13 residues. V trimming: 8 bases; J trimming: 5 bases; junction bases outside the gene matches: 3. The DNA of the CDR3 is TGCGCCAGCGGGACAGGGGACAGAAACACCATATATTTT. It yields the protein CASGTGDRNTIYF.

The rearrangement joins TRBV25-1 to TRBJ1-2, with a weak D call TRBD1 (5 bases). Trimming removed 4 bases from V and 6 bases from J, with 15 bases in between. CDR1 MGHDK and CDR2 SYGVNS come from the germline V gene. The CDR3 runs 14 residues. The CDR3 DNA is TGTGCCAGCAGTGTGACCGGCGGGGCCAATGGCTACACCTTC. As protein: CASSVTGGANGYTF.

The chain uses TRBV5-8 and TRBJ2-7; TRBD2 aligns across 7 bases. V dropped 1 base and J dropped 0; count of bases not matched to a gene: 7. This CDR3 is 16 amino acids long. From germline, CDR1 is SGHTS and CDR2 YDEGEE. This CDR3 reads CASSLFSGLSSYEQYF. DNA for the CDR3: TGTGCCAGCAGCTTGTTTAGCGGGCTGAGCTCCTACGAGCAGTACTTC.

A few counts support this clone. The gene calls are TRBV6-4 and TRBJ2-3, with TRBD2 as a possible D gene (5 bases). This CDR3 is 13 amino acids long. The V end lost 3 bases, the J end lost 10 bases, and 14 bases lay between the germline ends. Looked up from germline, CDR1 is MRHNA and CDR2 is SNTAGT. This chain's CDR3 is CASSDEDAGAQYF. The CDR3 DNA sequence: TGTGCCAGCAGTGATGAAGACGCCGGGGCGCAGTATTTT.

V and J are TRBV9 and TRBJ2-1; TRBD2 matches at 10 bases. CDR3 length: 16 amino acids. The V gene end was trimmed by 0 bases and the J gene end by 8 bases; junction bases not matched to a gene: 8. Germline V gene sequence: CDR1 SGDLS, CDR2 YYNGEE. The CDR3, as DNA: TGTGCCAGCAGCGTAGCGGCTAGCGGGAGAGGGGATGAGCAGTTCTTC. The encoded protein is CASSVAASGRGDEQFF.

The genes are TRBV6-5 and TRBJ1-6; 9 positions match TRBD1. The CDR3 is 14 amino acids. Germline CDR1 reads MNHEY; CDR2 reads SVGAGI. V shed 6 bases and J 7 bases; nucleotides not matched to a gene: 4. CDR3 in DNA: TGTGCCAGCAGACAGGGGGCTAAGAATTCACCCCTCCACTTT. This gives the protein CASRQGAKNSPLHF.